This T cell receptor beta chain was profiled in a study of shared clonotypes between healthy human individuals (dated by TCRdb to 2020 to 2022). A note on the overall study: A few men and a couple of women, aged 18 to 49 years, made up the cohort. For each donor, CD4 naive and CD4 memory were each given three plates, CD8 naive was given two plates, and CD8 memory was given one plate. Blood TCR repertoires of about five healthy adults were deeply sequenced to estimate repertoire size and the extent of clonotype sharing between individuals. Different laboratories and diverse techniques were used to prepare libraries and sequence TCR repertoires, to increase sequencing depth and limit assay-specific biases. Per donor, leukapheresis produced somewhere between about 0.85 and 10 billion PBMCs.

Broader findings and caveats from the paper: Only blood was sampled, and tissue TCR repertoires likely differ from those in blood. Incomplete sequencing was indicated by rarefaction of sorted-subset datasets, despite the large sequencing depth. Naive subsets generally had larger estimated clonotype richness than memory subsets did. Higher generation probabilities were observed for clonotypes shared by all four sorted-subset donors than for non-shared clonotypes. When four donors were compared, the shared fraction of clonotypes was around 5% for naive CD4, around 4% for naive CD8, 2.3% for memory CD4, and around 0.4% for memory CD8. Based on pairwise subsampling, the degree of clonotype sharing among donors was expected to be affected by sequencing depth. Because the study included only a small number of donors, the genetic and exposure-history diversity represented was limited.

TCR CDR3 regions were amplified from genomic DNA by multiplex PCR using the deep immunoSEQ assay. Extracted genomic DNA from each cell subset was distributed evenly across all wells of several immunoSEQ 96-well plates, and each plate was treated as a replicate. For sorted subsets, approximately 210 ng of genomic DNA, equivalent to around 31,000 T cell genomes, went into each replicate PCR. Purified libraries were quantified with a Qubit 3.0 fluorometer, sized on a Bioanalyzer 2100, and re-quantified with the KAPA Library Quantification kit. A separate single-read 150-cycle Illumina NextSeq 550 flow cell was used to sequence each immunoSEQ 96-well plate. For the original study's pipeline: Because only junctional sequences without quality scores were contained in the immunoSEQ output, filtering matching that applied to full-length reads could not be performed. Sequences were annotated with PyIR, a Python wrapper for IgBLAST v1.9, and V/J genes and CDR3 were assigned using IMGT germline references. Reads with weak V/J assignments (E-value above 1e-6), missing CDR3, stop codons, out-of-frame junctions, or ambiguous translated residues were removed. A V3J clonotype was defined by an identical inferred V gene, J gene, and CDR3 amino acid sequence. Percentage overlap between repertoires was computed as shared unique clonotypes divided by the size of the smaller repertoire. Three approaches were used to assess repertoire richness: RTK rarefaction, the Chao1 estimator, and Recon v2.1 estimates of unobserved clonotypes. Generation probabilities for all TCRbeta clonotypes obtained by the gDNA method from a handful of donors were computed using OLGA. Not all clones reach the TCRdb copy of this immuneACCESS table, which keeps in-frame sequences only. Checked studies attribute under half of the gap to unresolved V genes and leave the rest unexplained. The DNA gave D and trimming, while V, J and clone size come from that table. The sample includes about 2.1 million clones, with around 95% observed a single time. Under 2% of the sample comes from the top ten.

CD8 naive samples were CD45RO-negative cells positively selected for CCR7, giving a CD45RA+CCR7+ population that excluded TemRA cells. The donors were healthy, HIV-negative adults with no recently reported acute infections or vaccinations. Every donor was a Caucasian adult residing in Nashville, Tennessee, USA. After blood collection by leukapheresis, PBMCs were isolated using Ficoll-Histopaque density gradient centrifugation and then cryopreserved in the vapor phase of liquid nitrogen. Analytical flow cytometry was used to check the purity and quantity of every magnetically sorted T cell population. Each sorted fraction had its genomic DNA isolated and then quantified by UV absorbance on a Nanodrop 2000c. The CDR1 and CDR2 encoded by the germline V gene (reference sequence) are MNHEY and SMNVEV. From the cysteine up to the phenylalanine, the CDR3 has a length of 14 residues. Only the CDR3 portion is preserved as DNA: 42 bases, with reading frame beginning at the first base. V drops 6 bases and J drops 2 bases, leaving 11 bases in between.

Comments on this clone: Its antigen has not been determined. No base qualities exist here, and no much larger clone lies one base off it.

This receptor was identified in a man aged 18 to 29 in good health. Some clones in this sample may be carry-over from other donors' samples. Sample: naive CD8+ T cells from PBMCs. The cell subset or site label on this specimen signifies: CD45RA+CCR7+. The chain is assembled from TRBV27 and TRBJ2-1; no D gene can be assigned with confidence. The nucleotide sequence reads as follows: TGTGCCAGCAGCGAGCTTGTGGCCTACAATGAGCAGTTCTTC. Translated, it gives CASSELVAYNEQFF.